This passage covers 14 T cell receptor beta chains from one sample sequenced in a study of T cells in Graves' hyperthyroidism and ophthalmopathy. Amplified TCR beta CDR3 regions derived from RNA transcripts. During a first-round RT-PCR of the TCR CDR3, the HTBI primer set was used. MiXCR, run by TCRdb on the multiplex PCR reads, gives a single entry per CDR3 protein. The sample lists about 480,000 distinct CDR3 sequences; less than 25% were seen once. The specimen sequenced was blood. All receptors derive from a woman between 25 and 40 years old with Graves' ophthalmopathy.

The J gene is TRBJ1-5, the V gene TRBV29-1, with 7 bases aligning to TRBD1. Germline assignment: CDR1 SQVTM and CDR2 ANQGSEA. The V and J ends lost 6 bases and 4 bases, in that order; junction bases with no gene match: 6. The CDR3 is 13 amino acids. CDR3 residues: CSVSGTVNQPQHF. CDR3 sequence (DNA): TGCAGCGTCTCAGGGACAGTAAATCAGCCCCAGCATTTT. Full variable domain (outside the CDR3, taken from reference TRBV29-1 and TRBJ1-5): SAVISQKPSRDICQRGTSLTIQCQVDSQVTMMFWYRQQPGQSLTLIATANQGSEATYESGFVIDKFPISRPNLTFSTLTVSNMSPEDSSIYLCSVSGTVNQPQHFGDGTRLSIL.

The chain recombines TRBV27 with TRBJ1-2; possibly TRBD1 for D (5 bases). Trimming shortened V by 0 bases and J by 3 bases, and 11 bases separated the two germline ends. The CDR3 runs to 15 residues. Germline assignment: CDR1 MNHEY and CDR2 SMNVEV (reference sequence). Written as DNA, the CDR3 is TGTGCCAGCAGTTTATCGAAGGGGCTGTACTATGGCTACACCTTC. This sequence encodes CASSLSKGLYYGYTF.

The table lists this clonotype with many counts. The chain links TRBV7-3 to TRBJ1-1; D unclear. The CDR3 length is 19 residues. Germline CDR1 and CDR2: SGHTA and FQGTGA. V gave up 5 bases and J gave up 0 bases, with 25 bases separating them. The DNA for the CDR3 is TGTGCCAGCAGCCAGGAGACCCCTGACATCCCGCTCATGAACACTGAAGCTTTCTTT. It yields the protein CASSQETPDIPLMNTEAFF.

V is TRBV6-4 and J is TRBJ1-2, with 9 bases aligning to TRBD1. The CDR3 extends over 21 amino acids. V was clipped by 2 bases and J by 5 bases; unmatched bases: 24. Germline values: CDR1 MRHNA, CDR2 SNTAGT. CDR3 residues: CASSDPEATGGLVPYRYGYTF. The DNA for the CDR3 is TGTGCCAGCAGTGACCCGGAGGCGACAGGGGGGCTTGTCCCCTATCGATATGGCTACACCTTC.

The rearrangement uses TRBV6-1 and TRBJ1-1; D is perhaps TRBD1 (6 bases). V was pared by 7 bases and J by 5 bases, with 11 bases between. There are 12 residues in the CDR3. Per the germline V gene, CDR1 is MNHNS and CDR2 is SASEGT. This chain's CDR3 is CASTAGQTEAFF. The CDR3 DNA follows: TGTGCCAGCACTGCAGGACAGACTGAAGCTTTCTTT.

J is TRBJ2-5 and V is TRBV20-1, with 11 bases lining up with TRBD2. The CDR3 is 15 amino acids. Germline assignment: CDR1 DFQATT and CDR2 SNEGSKA (reference sequence). The J segment lost 5 bases and the V segment lost 6 bases, leaving 11 bases of the junction unmatched. The CDR3 coding sequence is TGCAGTGCCAGACTAGCGGGGCCTGGAGGGGAGACCCAGTACTTC. As protein: CSARLAGPGGETQYF.

The CDR3, as DNA: TGTGCCACCAGCAGAGATACGGGACTATCCTACGAGCAGTACTTC. Its translation is CATSRDTGLSYEQYF. This chain uses TRBV15 with TRBJ2-7; 7 bases align to TRBD2. Unmatched junction bases numbered 3, after V lost 0 bases and J lost 1 base. CDR3 length equals 15 residues. From germline, CDR1 is LNHNV and CDR2 YYDKDF (reference sequence).

This clonotype was observed at least ten times. The rearrangement uses TRBV6-5 and TRBJ1-1; the D is unclear. This CDR3 comprises 13 residues. V shed 0 bases and J shed 8 bases, with 10 bases lying between them. Germline CDR1 reads MNHEY; CDR2 reads SVGAGI. Here the CDR3 reads CASSYSRDAEAFF. In DNA form, the CDR3 reads TGTGCCAGCAGTTACTCGCGGGATGCGGAAGCTTTCTTT.

This clonotype was seen many times. J is TRBJ1-6 and V is TRBV28; D unclear. V lost 4 bases, J lost 9 bases, and 13 bases lay in between. Germline loops: CDR1 MDHEN, CDR2 SYDVKM. The CDR3 length is 14 residues. CDR3 in amino acids: CASSSPGRISPLHF. In nucleotides, the CDR3 is TGTGCCAGCAGTTCCCCCGGACGGATTTCACCCCTCCACTTT.

There are many counts of this clonotype. At one of its ends the junction is not consistent with the germline gene, which may arise from a read error. The chain combines TRBV6-2 or TRBV6-3 with TRBJ2-7; 8 bases fit TRBD1. The CDR3 loop spans 14 amino acids. CDR1 is MNHEY, CDR2 SVGEGT, per germline. As DNA, the CDR3 is TGTGCCAGCAGTGACGACAGGGGCTCCCACGAGCAGTACTTC. Protein: CASSDDRGSHEQYF.

The chain has TRBV24-1 and TRBJ1-1; D is ambiguous. Germline CDR1 KGHDR, CDR2 SFDVKD. This CDR3 has 13 amino acids. V gave up 0 bases and J gave up 1 base, with 2 bases separating them. The chain's CDR3 is CATSDLPNTEAFF. The DNA for the CDR3 is TGTGCCACCAGTGATTTGCCGAACACTGAAGCTTTCTTT.

Here the CDR3 DNA reads TGTGCCAGCAGCTTCAATGTCCACAGGGGCGACACTGAAGCTTTCTTT. Amino acids: CASSFNVHRGDTEAFF. The chain has TRBV11-1 and TRBJ1-1; TRBD1 aligns across 7 bases. Germline CDR1 is SGHAT and CDR2 is FQDESV (reference sequence). The CDR3 covers 16 residues. J was trimmed by 3 bases and V by 3 bases; bases with no gene match: 10.

This clonotype was seen many times. This chain uses TRBV6-1 with TRBJ2-7; TRBD2 matches at 7 bases. The CDR3 runs 14 residues. Per the germline V gene, CDR1 is MNHNS and CDR2 is SASEGT. With 7 bases clipped from V and 0 bases from J, the junction kept 6 bases outside the gene matches. This CDR3 is CASKAGLSSYEQYF. The DNA of the CDR3 is TGTGCCAGCAAAGCGGGGCTTAGCTCCTACGAGCAGTACTTC.

The sample holds a few counts of this clonotype. V is TRBV6-1 and J is TRBJ1-1; 7 bases fit TRBD1. Germline CDR1 MNHNS, CDR2 SASEGT. There are 11 residues in the CDR3. V lost 5 bases, J lost 11 bases, and 5 bases stayed unmatched. The chain's CDR3 is CASSRQGVAFF. CDR3 nucleotides: TGTGCCAGCAGTCGACAGGGAGTGGCTTTCTTT.